This TCR beta chain was identified in a study of blood T cell repertoires in COVID-19 (dated by TCRdb to 2020 to 2021). Context from the whole study: The collaborator samples originated in the United States, Italy and Spain and spanned the acute and convalescent phases of COVID-19. The material from the prospective study consisted of cDNA or gDNA derived from T cells, B-cell-depleted T cells, or PBMCs. Subjects who had been exposed to COVID-19, were actively infected with it, or had recovered from it provided the deeply sampled blood TCRbeta repertoires that made up the dataset. The repertoires were released in a freely available public database meant as a resource for research on the immune response to SARS-CoV-2. The samples were drawn from two sources: the first 160 participants of the ongoing ImmuneRACE study, and 1,000 to 1,500 subjects contributed by 6 global collaborators. Nearly every sample came with metadata listing a de-identified subject ID, COVID-19 status, age in years and sex. HLA class I and class II types, where available, came from metadata supplied by the sample provider rather than from assay-based typing.

Concerning this clone itself: The target of this receptor is not known. Qualities for individual bases were not recorded, and no much larger clone is one base off.

What the research found in general, with its limitations: Clinical and demographic metadata were provided uncurated, with the amount varying by source and participant.

TCRbeta CDR3 regions were amplified from genomic DNA by means of the immunoSEQ Assay, a bias-controlled multiplex PCR. On the authors' methods: Within the assay, amplification of reference gene primers was used to estimate how many nucleated cells each sample contained. To quantify the absolute abundance of each unique TCRbeta CDR3 rearrangement, sequence reads were collapsed and filtered. For each sample, productive Simpson clonality was calculated as the square root of Simpson's diversity index across productive rearrangements. TCRdb holds this immuneACCESS table with in-frame rearrangements only. Some clones are missing; in checked studies, unresolved V genes explain under half, and the rest has no known cause. D and trimming were read from the DNA, whereas the V and J calls and clone size are those reported in that table. The sample table lists more than 300,000 clones, approximately 90% of them with a count of one. The biggest ten clones account for roughly 3.9% of the sample.

Participants in the prospective study were aged about 18 to 95 years, lived in over 20 United States geographic areas, and enrolled through a virtual design. In the prospective study, participants were assigned to cohorts based on the clinical history participants reported in a screening survey and a study questionnaire. Exposed participants had been in contact, within 2 weeks of entering the study, with a person who had a PCR-confirmed or clinician-diagnosed case of COVID-19. In the prospective study, whole blood, serum and a nasopharyngeal or oropharyngeal swab were collected from each participant by mobile phlebotomists. Prospective study participants could optionally give additional blood draws and questionnaires over a 2-month period. Prospective study blood samples were shipped either frozen or at room temperature before DNA extraction. The sequence derives from a woman in her twenties or thirties who had been exposed to COVID-19. The sample taken for sequencing was PBMCs or T cells enriched from blood (not recorded which).

The sequenced DNA: TGTGCCAGCAGCTCCCAGGGCACGACCTCCTACGAGCAGTACTTC. Its coded protein is CASSSQGTTSYEQYF. The chain couples TRBV7-9 to TRBJ2-7; matching of 5 bases hints at TRBD1 as the D gene. CDR1 is given as SEHNR and CDR2 as FQNEAQ, both from the germline V gene (reference sequence). The CDR3 measures 15 amino acids from cysteine to phenylalanine. Only the CDR3 part of the read is kept: 45 bases, read in frame from the first base. V is shortened by 4 bases, J by 0 bases, and the region joining them spans 13 bases. With the portions outside the CDR3 filled from the reference TRBV7-9 and TRBJ2-7 genes, the complete variable region becomes DTGVSQNPRHKITKRGQNVTFRCDPISEHNRLYWYRQTLGQGPEFLTYFQNEAQLEKSRLLSDRFSAERPKGSFSTLEIQRTEQGDSAMYLCASSSQGTTSYEQYFGPGTRLTVT.